This TCR beta chain appears in the sequencing data of a study of T cells in Graves' hyperthyroidism and ophthalmopathy. General study points: Clonotypes that were expanded in thyroid above 0.001 mostly appeared in blood too. The model foresaw ophthalmopathy a median around 6 months prior to onset.

RNA transcripts were the template for amplifying TCR beta CDR3 regions. The HTBI primer set served for first-round RT-PCR of the TCR CDR3. One entry per CDR3 protein, called by TCRdb with MiXCR from the multiplex PCR reads. Of more than 500,000 distinct CDR3 sequences in the sample, roughly 14% were seen once. The CDR3 length is 16 residues. V dropped 5 bases and J dropped 7; count of bases not matched to a gene: 11. Germline CDR1 reads MNHNS; CDR2 reads SASEGT. Ophthalmopathy patients had Clinical Activity Score at least 3, NOSPECS grade at least 4, duration under 3 months. Exclusion criteria comprised uncontrolled infection, other autoimmune disease, pregnancy or lactation. This clonotype was recorded at least ten times. As yet, its antigen is unknown.

This rearrangement joins TRBV6-1 to TRBJ1-5; 10 bases agree with TRBD1. The specimen was blood. This TCR was recovered from a woman aged 40 to 50 with Graves' ophthalmopathy. The CDR3 region has the DNA TGTGCCAGCAGTACCTCCGGGACAGGGGAGGTCCAGCCCCAGCATTTT. Its protein is CASSTSGTGEVQPQHF.